This T cell receptor beta chain was documented in a study of radiation and T cells in renal cell carcinoma. Study results and limitations: Pretreatment tumor biopsies were lacking, so baseline clonotypes are unknown.

Noted time point: blood 4 weeks post-SBRT, at nephrectomy. The treatment here: 15 Gy SBRT to primary tumor, nephrectomy 4 weeks later. This renal cell carcinoma was of the clear cell type. Looked up from germline, CDR1 is SGHRS and CDR2 is YFSETQ. V was trimmed by 0 bases and J by 7 bases, leaving 8 bases between them. CDR3 length: 13 amino acids. The repertoire was sequenced with immunoSEQ multiplex PCR; TCRdb's copy has only in-frame clones and lacks some. The sample lists roughly 58,000 clones, 65% to 80% seen once, with less than 8% in the top ten. With respect to this clone: Its antigen is not known.

This specimen consisted of blood, obtained from a patient whose treatment included radiotherapy and nephrectomy. The sequence came from a man in his 60s with renal cell carcinoma. This rearrangement joins TRBV5-1 to TRBJ1-5; unclear D gene. In DNA form, the CDR3 reads TGCGCCAGCAGCTTGGACTTGGAACAGCCCCAGCATTTT. It specifies CASSLDLEQPQHF.